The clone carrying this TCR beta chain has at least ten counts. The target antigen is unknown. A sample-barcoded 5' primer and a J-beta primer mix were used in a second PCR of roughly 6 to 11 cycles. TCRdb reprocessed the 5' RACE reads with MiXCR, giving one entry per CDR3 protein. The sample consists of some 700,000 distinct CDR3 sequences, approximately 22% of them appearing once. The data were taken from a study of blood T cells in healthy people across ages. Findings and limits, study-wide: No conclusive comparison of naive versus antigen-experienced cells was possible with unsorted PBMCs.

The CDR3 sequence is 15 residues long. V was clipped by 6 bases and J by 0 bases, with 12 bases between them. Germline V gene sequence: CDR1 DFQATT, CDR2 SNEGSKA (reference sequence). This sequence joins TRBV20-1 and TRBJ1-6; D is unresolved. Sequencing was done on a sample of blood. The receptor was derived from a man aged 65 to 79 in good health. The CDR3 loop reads CSAPDRSSYNSPLHF. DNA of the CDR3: TGCAGTGCCCCCGACCGAAGCTCCTATAATTCACCCCTCCACTTT.